A single sample is the source of the 30 T cell receptor beta chains below, sequenced in a study of cytomegalovirus exposure and HLA in healthy donors (dated by TCRdb to 2016 to 2017). The library was generated by the immunoSEQ multiplex PCR assay. A mixture of 60 forward primers for TCR Vbeta segments and 13 reverse primers for TCR Jbeta segments was used in the multiplex PCR. The source is immuneACCESS, and TCRdb retained only in-frame sequences with V and J called. Part of the clones is not carried over; for the studies checked, unresolved V genes explain less than half of this, and the remainder is unexplained. In this sample the table shows under 200,000 clones, approximately 62% of which occur a single time. Of the sample, roughly 1.4% falls within the top ten clones. The sequenced sample was PBMCs. These receptors came from a man aged 50-59 years in good health and CMV-seronegative.

The chain employs TRBV27 and TRBJ2-7, with D perhaps TRBD1 (5 bases). Germline V gene sequence: CDR1 MNHEY, CDR2 SMNVEV (reference sequence). The CDR3 covers 15 residues. V lost 2 bases to trimming and J lost 3 bases, with 14 bases between them. CDR3 amino acids: CASSLTPGFVYEQYF. For the CDR3, the DNA is TGTGCCAGCAGTTTAACCCCAGGGTTCGTCTACGAGCAGTACTTC.

This chain connects TRBV5-4 to TRBJ1-1; 8 bases agree with TRBD1. Germline loops: CDR1 SGHNT, CDR2 YYREEE (reference sequence). After removal of 4 bases from V and 6 bases from J, the junction contained 8 bases not matched to a gene. The CDR3 totals 14 residues. CDR3 sequence: CASSLDRGHAEAFF. The DNA for the CDR3 is TGTGCCAGCAGCCTAGACAGGGGTCACGCTGAAGCTTTCTTT.

The chain recombines TRBV27 with TRBJ1-1, with TRBD1 matching over 7 bases. The CDR3 is 13 residues long. The germline CDR1 and CDR2 sequences are MNHEY and SMNVEV (reference sequence). The junction had 5 bases not matched to a gene; V was cut back by 5 bases and J by 5 bases. CDR3 protein: CASSQRQGTEAFF. DNA for the CDR3: TGTGCCAGCAGTCAACGACAGGGAACTGAAGCTTTCTTT.

CDR3 protein: CASSFATGQPRAFF. The CDR3 DNA follows: TGCGCCAGCAGCTTTGCTACGGGACAGCCCCGAGCTTTCTTT. The rearrangement joins TRBV5-1 to TRBJ1-1, with 7 positions matching TRBD1. Germline CDR1 reads SGHRS; CDR2 reads YFSETQ. The CDR3 loop spans 14 amino acids. With 2 bases clipped from V and 10 bases from J, the junction kept 11 bases outside the gene matches.

This clone turned up a few times. The chain couples TRBV25-1 to TRBJ2-3; 11 bases align to TRBD2. CDR1 and CDR2 (germline): MGHDK, SYGVNS. Trimming took 8 bases from V and 4 from J; bases not matched to a gene: 5. The CDR3 runs 14 residues. The CDR3: CASVSGGGPDTQYF. The CDR3 DNA reads as TGTGCCAGCGTTAGCGGGGGGGGTCCAGATACGCAGTATTTT.

This clone was counted once. The chain is built from TRBV7-2 and TRBJ2-7; D remains unclear. V lost 1 base and J 3 bases, leaving 10 bases between the germline ends. This CDR3 has 14 amino acids. Germline V gene lookup returns CDR1 SGHTA and CDR2 FQGNSA. The CDR3: CASSLGAGNYEQYF. CDR3 bases: TGTGCCAGCAGCTTAGGGGCAGGAAACTACGAGCAGTACTTC.

Only a few counts were recorded for this clone. This sequence joins TRBV19 and TRBJ2-1; the match to TRBD1 covers 12 bases. Germline trimming cut 5 bases from V and 13 bases from J; bases unmatched to any gene: 12. CDR1 is LNHDA, CDR2 SQIVND, per germline (reference sequence). The CDR3 is made up of 15 amino acids. CDR3 sequence reads: CASSDRRDRGREQFF. The CDR3 DNA sequence: TGTGCCAGTAGTGACCGCCGGGACAGGGGGCGAGAACAGTTCTTC.

The V gene is TRBV27, the J gene TRBJ2-1; TRBD2 might be the D (5 bases). CDR1 and CDR2 from the germline V gene are MNHEY and SMNVEV (reference sequence). V lost 2 bases, J lost 4 bases, and 12 bases lay in between. This CDR3 is 15 amino acids long. In nucleotides, the CDR3 is TGTGCCAGCAGTTTACGGGATCCCCTTTACAATGAGCAGTTCTTC. As protein: CASSLRDPLYNEQFF.

This rearrangement joins TRBV5-1 to TRBJ2-7; possibly TRBD1 for D (6 bases). This CDR3 is 16 amino acids long. Trimming pared 1 base from V and 0 bases from J, leaving 14 bases between. Germline CDR1 and CDR2: SGHRS and YFSETQ. Written as DNA, the CDR3 is TGCGCCAGCAGCTTGCTTGGGGCAGGGGCCTCCTACGAGCAGTACTTC. Encoded protein: CASSLLGAGASYEQYF.

Concerning this clone itself: A junction end diverges from the germline sequence, so it may reflect a read error. The chain couples TRBV10-1 to TRBJ1-2; 9 bases match TRBD1. Germline V gene lookup returns CDR1 WNHNN and CDR2 SYGVQD (reference sequence). The CDR3 runs 14 residues. The CDR3 DNA follows: TGCGCCAGCACTGAGTGGGACAGGGACTATGGCTACACCTTC. Protein: CASTEWDRDYGYTF.

This clone was seen a few times. This same CDR3 is encoded by further DNA sequences in the sample. The rearrangement links TRBV5-1 to TRBJ1-5; D is undetermined. Looked up from germline, CDR1 is SGHRS and CDR2 is YFSETQ. The CDR3 is 15 residues long. Trimming stripped 0 bases from V and 2 bases from J, with 9 bases between. CDR3 sequence (DNA): TGCGCCAGCAGCTTGGAAGGAGTCGGCAATCAGCCCCAGCATTTT. It yields the protein CASSLEGVGNQPQHF.

The chain employs TRBV5-1 and TRBJ1-2; 11 bases align to TRBD1. The CDR3 runs to 14 residues. Trimming removed 5 bases from V and 4 bases from J; junction bases left unmatched: 4. CDR1 is SGHRS and CDR2 is YFSETQ in the germline V gene. CDR3 loop: CASRGDRGVYGYTF. CDR3 DNA: TGCGCCAGCAGAGGGGACAGGGGGGTCTATGGCTACACCTTC.

This chain joins TRBV4-1 and TRBJ1-2; D not resolved. The CDR3 has 15 amino acids. V lost 4 bases and J 2 bases, leaving 14 bases between the germline ends. Germline V CDR1 and CDR2: MGHRA, YSYEKL. CDR3 DNA: TGCGCCAGCAGCCCCCGGGCCGGAGGAAACTATGGCTACACCTTC. Its translation: CASSPRAGGNYGYTF.

Worth noting for this clone: Relative to the germline gene, one junction end is altered; a read error may explain this. The chain recombines TRBV7-7 with TRBJ2-3; 7 bases match TRBD1. The CDR3 is made up of 16 amino acids. CDR1 and CDR2 from the germline V gene are SSHAT and FNYEAQ (reference sequence). CDR3 sequence reads: CASSPQTGIYTDTQYF. DNA of the CDR3: TGTGCTAGCAGCCCTCAGACAGGGATTTACACAGATACGCAGTATTTT.

This clone has only a few counts. The chain uses TRBV5-1 and TRBJ2-1, with 7 bases matching TRBD2. V gave up 4 bases and J gave up 9 bases; unmatched junction bases: 7. This CDR3 has 13 amino acids. Germline CDR1 reads SGHRS; CDR2 reads YFSETQ. The CDR3 region is CASSIRTSGEQFF. Written as DNA, the CDR3 is TGCGCCAGCAGCATCCGGACTAGTGGTGAGCAGTTCTTC.

The chain recombines TRBV21-1 with TRBJ2-7; the tabulated D call, TRBD2, remains unverified against the DNA. TRBV21-1 is a known pseudogene. CDR3 length equals 15 residues. This CDR3 reads CASSKRETLNYEQYF. The CDR3 DNA follows: TGTGCCAGCAGCAAACGGGAGACTCTTAACTACGAGCAGTACTTC.

V usage is TRBV7-2 and J usage is TRBJ1-1; D is perhaps TRBD1 (5 bases). V lost 1 base and J 1 base, leaving 7 bases between the germline ends. CDR3 size: 14 residues. Germline V gene lookup returns CDR1 SGHTA and CDR2 FQGNSA. The CDR3 region is CASSLDRGNTEAFF. CDR3 coding DNA: TGTGCCAGCAGCTTAGATAGGGGGAACACTGAAGCTTTCTTT.

The CDR3: CASLAEGGQGGYTF. CDR3 DNA sequence: TGTGCCAGCCTCGCGGAGGGGGGGCAAGGTGGCTACACCTTC. The chain links TRBV9 to TRBJ1-2; TRBD1 might be the D (6 bases). The length of the CDR3 is 14 residues. Trimming left V 7 bases short and J 7 bases short, with 20 bases between. Germline V gene sequence: CDR1 SGDLS, CDR2 YYNGEE. Looking up the rest from reference TRBV9 and TRBJ1-2 gives the full variable domain: DSGVTQTPKHLITATGQRVTLRCSPRSGDLSVYWYQQSLDQGLQFLIQYYNGEERAKGNILERFSAQQFPDLHSELNLSSLELGDSALYFCASLAEGGQGGYTFGSGTRLTVV.

This clone showed up just once. This chain uses TRBV27 with TRBJ2-7; possibly TRBD1 for D (6 bases). Germline V gene lookup returns CDR1 MNHEY and CDR2 SMNVEV (reference sequence). CDR3 length: 13 residues. With 7 bases removed from V and 5 bases from J, the gap between germline ends came to 15 bases. CDR3 loop: CASTMVGAHEQYF. As DNA, the CDR3 is TGTGCCAGCACCATGGTGGGGGCTCACGAGCAGTACTTC.

DNA for the CDR3: TGTGCCAGCTCACCATTAGCGGGGGAGGAGCAGTTCTTC. This translates into CASSPLAGEEQFF. This chain uses TRBV18 with TRBJ2-1; 9 nucleotides line up with TRBD2. Germline V CDR1 and CDR2: KGHSH, LQKENI. The CDR3 runs 13 residues. J lost 10 bases, V lost 2 bases, and 3 bases had no gene match.

The chain joins TRBV7-9 to TRBJ1-2, with TRBD1 matching over 8 bases. Germline V gene data show CDR1 as SEHNR and CDR2 as FQNEAQ (reference sequence). The CDR3 length is 14 residues. The V gene end was trimmed by 2 bases and the J gene end by 3 bases; junction bases not matched to a gene: 2. The CDR3 is CASSLLQGDYGYTF. The CDR3 DNA reads as TGTGCCAGCAGCTTACTACAGGGGGACTATGGCTACACCTTC.

This rearrangement joins TRBV5-1 to TRBJ2-5, with 9 bases matching TRBD1. From germline, CDR1 is SGHRS and CDR2 YFSETQ. V was pared by 3 bases and J by 1 base, with 7 bases of the junction left unmatched. CDR3 length equals 16 residues. Here the CDR3 reads CASSSDRGTFQETQYF. DNA for the CDR3: TGCGCCAGCAGCTCGGACAGGGGAACCTTCCAAGAGACCCAGTACTTC.

This clone was detected a few times. This rearrangement joins TRBV7-2 to TRBJ1-2; D is perhaps TRBD1 (5 bases). V was pared by 5 bases and J by 7 bases, with 11 bases between. Germline loops: CDR1 SGHTA, CDR2 FQGNSA. The CDR3 contains 12 residues. In DNA, the CDR3 is TGTGCCAGCAGCCCCTGGGGCTCTGGCTACACCTTC. Translating gives CASSPWGSGYTF.

V is TRBV27 and J is TRBJ2-5, with D perhaps matching TRBD2 (5 bases). The end of the DNA aligns better with TRBJ2-7, so the J call may be wrong. Per the germline V gene, CDR1 is MNHEY and CDR2 is SMNVEV (reference sequence). This CDR3 has 12 amino acids. The CDR3 nucleotides read TGTGCCAGCAGGACTACCCCCTACGAGCAGTACTTC. Encoded protein: CASRTTPYEQYF.

The gene calls are TRBV28 and TRBJ1-5; 7 bases are shared with TRBD1. The V segment lost 6 bases and the J segment 4 bases; nucleotides outside the gene matches: 12. This CDR3 is 16 amino acids long. Germline-derived CDR1 and CDR2 are MDHEN and SYDVKM. CDR3 amino acids: CASSPQTGSGNQPQHF. In DNA form, the CDR3 reads TGTGCCAGCAGCCCCCAGACAGGGTCTGGGAATCAGCCCCAGCATTTT.

This chain joins TRBV2 and TRBJ2-2, with 7 bases identical to TRBD2. Trimming cost V 7 bases and J 0 bases; bases outside gene matches: 5. The CDR3 is made up of 15 amino acids. Germline V gene lookup returns CDR1 SNHLY and CDR2 FYNNEI. This chain's CDR3 is CASTQGLANTGELFF. DNA of the CDR3: TGTGCCAGCACCCAAGGACTAGCGAACACCGGGGAGCTGTTTTTT.

The chain recombines TRBV5-1 with TRBJ2-2; TRBD1 agrees at 10 bases. The CDR3 length is 16 residues. Losses at the gene ends were 4 bases for V and 3 bases for J; bases not matched to a gene: 6. The germline gives CDR1 SGHRS, CDR2 YFSETQ. Written as DNA, the CDR3 is TGCGCCAGCAGCGCGGGACAGGGGACGGACACCGGGGAGCTGTTTTTT. This encodes CASSAGQGTDTGELFF.

The rearrangement links TRBV27 to TRBJ2-3; 8 bases map to TRBD1. Germline V gene lookup returns CDR1 MNHEY and CDR2 SMNVEV (reference sequence). V shed 6 bases, J shed 2 bases, and the junction held 7 bases outside the gene matches. The CDR3 consists of 15 residues. DNA for the CDR3: TGTGCCAGCAGCCTCCGGGACAGGAACACAGATACGCAGTATTTT. This codes for CASSLRDRNTDTQYF.

The chain recombines TRBV10-3 with TRBJ2-3; no clear D. CDR1 is ENHRY, CDR2 SYGVKD, per germline. V gave up 0 bases and J gave up 6 bases, with 7 bases separating them. CDR3 length: 13 amino acids. CDR3 amino acids: CAISESSVDTQYF. The DNA of the CDR3 is TGTGCCATCAGTGAGTCGAGTGTGGATACGCAGTATTTT.

J is TRBJ2-7 and V is TRBV6-5, with 7 bases lining up with TRBD1. Germline lookup yields CDR1 MNHEY and CDR2 SVGAGI. The J segment lost 7 bases and the V segment lost 0 bases, leaving 12 bases of the junction unmatched. CDR3 length: 16 residues. CDR3 region: CASSYSRAGGAVEQYF. CDR3 in DNA: TGTGCCAGCAGTTACTCGAGGGCAGGGGGAGCCGTGGAGCAGTACTTC.